This T cell receptor (beta chain) was documented in a study of T cell repertoires in cytomegalovirus infection (dated by TCRdb to the late 2010s). With regard to the full study: Donor HLA type was relevant to the analysis, as public TCR beta signatures indicated carriage of CMV infection together with the matching HLA type.

CDR1 and CDR2 were assigned from the germline V gene (reference sequence) as LNHDA and SQIVND. V has 4 bases trimmed and J has 8 bases trimmed; junction bases matching no gene number 8. The CDR3 sequence holds 14 residues, the cysteine and phenylalanine included. Just CDR3 DNA is preserved here, 42 bases in frame from base 1. This clonotype was picked up many times. The specificity of this receptor is unknown. Base qualities are not recorded, but no much larger clone differs from it by a single base. Overall study results and their limits: In the ex vivo response, HLA-C-restricted CMV-specific TCR beta clonotypes were dominant, and in two of eight donors the single most frequent clonotype came from this HLA-C-restricted group. In both this cohort and an independent cohort of several hundred donors, the cumulative frequency of public TCR beta family members distinguished carriers of CMV infection plus the relevant HLA type.

Reads for this sample came from an Illumina HiSeq 1500. TCRdb applied fastp at Q25 and MiXCR to the public reads, then kept only in-frame beta chains. All rows with the same CDR3 protein become a single entry with the most common DNA and genes. Counted in this sample were around 310,000 distinct CDR3 sequences; 15% to 20% of them appeared once. Clones ranked in the top ten supply about 11% of the sample. The sequenced sample was PBMCs. The source of this sequence is a human donor in good health (CMV status not recorded). Some clones in this sample may be carry-over from other donors' samples. The chain was built from TRBV19 and TRBJ2-1; 7 bases in the middle match TRBD1. The nucleotide sequence is given as TGTGCCAGTAGTAGACAGGGCCCGGCGGATGAGCAGTTCTTC. Its protein product is CASSRQGPADEQFF. The full variable domain, with segments outside the CDR3 supplied by the reference TRBV19 and TRBJ2-1 proteins, appears as DGGITQSPKYLFRKEGQNVTLSCEQNLNHDAMYWYRQDPGQGLRLIYYSQIVNDFQKGDIAEGYSVSREKKESFPLTVTSAQKNPTAFYLCASSRQGPADEQFFGPGTRLTVL.